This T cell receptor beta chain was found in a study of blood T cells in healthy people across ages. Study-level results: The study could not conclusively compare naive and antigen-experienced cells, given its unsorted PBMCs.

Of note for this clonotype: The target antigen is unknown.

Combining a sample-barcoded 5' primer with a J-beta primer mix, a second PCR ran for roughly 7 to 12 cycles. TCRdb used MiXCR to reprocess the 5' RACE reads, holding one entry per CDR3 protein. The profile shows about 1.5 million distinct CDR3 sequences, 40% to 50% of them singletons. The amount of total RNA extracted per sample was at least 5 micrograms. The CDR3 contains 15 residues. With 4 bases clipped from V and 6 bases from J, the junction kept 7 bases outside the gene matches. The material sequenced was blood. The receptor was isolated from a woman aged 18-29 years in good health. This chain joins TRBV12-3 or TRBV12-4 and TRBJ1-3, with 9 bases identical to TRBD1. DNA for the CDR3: TGTGCCAGCAGTTACGACAGGGGGGTTGAAAACACCATATATTTT. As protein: CASSYDRGVENTIYF.